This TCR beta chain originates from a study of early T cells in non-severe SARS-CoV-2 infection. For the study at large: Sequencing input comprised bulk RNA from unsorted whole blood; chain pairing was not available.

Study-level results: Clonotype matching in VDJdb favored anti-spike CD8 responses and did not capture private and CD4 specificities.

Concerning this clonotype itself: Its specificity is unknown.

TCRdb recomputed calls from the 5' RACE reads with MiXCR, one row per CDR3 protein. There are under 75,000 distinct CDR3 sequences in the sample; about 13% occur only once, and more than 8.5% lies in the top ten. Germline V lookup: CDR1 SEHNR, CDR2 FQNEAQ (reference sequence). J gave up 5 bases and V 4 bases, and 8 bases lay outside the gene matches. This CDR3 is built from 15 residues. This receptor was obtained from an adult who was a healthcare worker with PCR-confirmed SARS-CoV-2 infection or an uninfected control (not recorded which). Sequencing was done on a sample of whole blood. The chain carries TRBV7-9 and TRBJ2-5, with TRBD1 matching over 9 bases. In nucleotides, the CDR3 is TGTGCCAGCAGCTGGGAGACAGGGGGACAGGAGACCCAGTACTTC. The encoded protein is CASSWETGGQETQYF.